This T cell receptor beta chain was identified during a study of T-cell reconstitution after alpha-beta-depleted transplantation in children. General study findings and limits: Once a year had passed after transplant, T-cell counts and diversity came mostly from newly produced T cells. For some patients, TCRbeta diversity was high at day 60 because of recipient T cells and thymic progenitors that survived. About two months after transplant, alpha-beta T cells reportedly came from several hundred expanded graft clones.

This clonotype has at least ten counts. Its antigen is unknown. Unique molecular identifiers were used in preparing the TCRbeta library. TCRdb independently ran MiXCR on the PCR reads; one entry per CDR3 protein. The sample consists of about 440,000 distinct CDR3 sequences, 43% of them appearing once. V trimming: 6 bases; J trimming: 5 bases; junction bases outside the gene matches: 8. The CDR3 totals 14 residues. Per germline, CDR1 DFQATT and CDR2 SNEGSKA (reference sequence). V and J are TRBV20-1 and TRBJ2-1; TRBD2 matches at 9 bases. The clonotype was recovered from a girl aged 2 to 10 with aplastic anemia, due to receive a stem cell transplant. Sequenced here: PBMCs, sampled before TCRalphabeta/CD19-depleted stem cell transplant. The CDR3 loop reads CSAEGPSGDNEQFF. In DNA form, the CDR3 reads TGCAGTGCGGAAGGTCCTAGCGGGGACAATGAGCAGTTCTTC.